Listed here is a single T cell receptor (beta chain). Antigen specificity is unknown. These data belong to a study of cytomegalovirus exposure and HLA in healthy donors. Notes on the study in general: Across all donors, roughly uniform sequencing depth was an assumption of the presence/absence analyses. TCR beta V- and J-gene trimming was later associated with a missense DCLRE1C variant.

PCR primers comprised 60 Vbeta and 13 Jbeta primers. Libraries were prepared by immunoSEQ multiplex PCR; TCRdb keeps only in-frame clonotypes and omits some of them. This sample yields tens of thousands of clones, of which about four fifths are seen a single time; about 4% belongs to the top ten. Unmatched junction bases numbered 6, after V lost 1 base and J lost 6 bases. Germline V CDR1 and CDR2: SGHTA, FQGNSA. This CDR3 has 15 residues. Donors likely had unrecorded immune exposures despite being nominally healthy when sampled. The V gene is TRBV7-2, the J gene TRBJ1-5, with 7 bases that match TRBD1. The source of this sequence is a woman between 35 and 50 years old in good health and CMV-seronegative. The sample consisted of PBMCs. The CDR3 here is CASSLGVQGGQPQHF. CDR3 DNA sequence: TGTGCCAGCAGCTTAGGGGTTCAGGGGGGTCAGCCCCAGCATTTT.